This TCR beta chain was retrieved from a study of metastatic and nonmetastatic thyroid tumors. Authors' methods: Using the CDR3 differences seen across clinicopathological groups, the authors built a distant-metastasis classifier for papillary thyroid cancer, which was meant to discriminate distant-metastatic patients. MiXCR reprocessed the PCR reads for TCRdb. The V and J calls shown here were made by TCRdb, not taken from the authors' results. The data show around 14,000 clones, roughly a quarter seen once. Each patient went into thyroid surgery without having received any treatment. Sequenced input: tumor tissue. This clonotype originated in a female donor with papillary thyroid cancer or a benign thyroid nodule (not recorded which). Some clones in this sample may be carry-over from other donors' samples.

The CDR3 DNA is TGTGCCAGCAAAGCAGACTGGGAGACCCAGTACTTC. This gives the protein CASKADWETQYF. The chain combines TRBV28 with TRBJ2-5; D ambiguous. Germline V gene lookup returns CDR1 MDHEN and CDR2 SYDVKM. There are 12 residues in the CDR3. The ends were cut back, 7 bases at V and 5 bases at J, with 11 bases in the middle.